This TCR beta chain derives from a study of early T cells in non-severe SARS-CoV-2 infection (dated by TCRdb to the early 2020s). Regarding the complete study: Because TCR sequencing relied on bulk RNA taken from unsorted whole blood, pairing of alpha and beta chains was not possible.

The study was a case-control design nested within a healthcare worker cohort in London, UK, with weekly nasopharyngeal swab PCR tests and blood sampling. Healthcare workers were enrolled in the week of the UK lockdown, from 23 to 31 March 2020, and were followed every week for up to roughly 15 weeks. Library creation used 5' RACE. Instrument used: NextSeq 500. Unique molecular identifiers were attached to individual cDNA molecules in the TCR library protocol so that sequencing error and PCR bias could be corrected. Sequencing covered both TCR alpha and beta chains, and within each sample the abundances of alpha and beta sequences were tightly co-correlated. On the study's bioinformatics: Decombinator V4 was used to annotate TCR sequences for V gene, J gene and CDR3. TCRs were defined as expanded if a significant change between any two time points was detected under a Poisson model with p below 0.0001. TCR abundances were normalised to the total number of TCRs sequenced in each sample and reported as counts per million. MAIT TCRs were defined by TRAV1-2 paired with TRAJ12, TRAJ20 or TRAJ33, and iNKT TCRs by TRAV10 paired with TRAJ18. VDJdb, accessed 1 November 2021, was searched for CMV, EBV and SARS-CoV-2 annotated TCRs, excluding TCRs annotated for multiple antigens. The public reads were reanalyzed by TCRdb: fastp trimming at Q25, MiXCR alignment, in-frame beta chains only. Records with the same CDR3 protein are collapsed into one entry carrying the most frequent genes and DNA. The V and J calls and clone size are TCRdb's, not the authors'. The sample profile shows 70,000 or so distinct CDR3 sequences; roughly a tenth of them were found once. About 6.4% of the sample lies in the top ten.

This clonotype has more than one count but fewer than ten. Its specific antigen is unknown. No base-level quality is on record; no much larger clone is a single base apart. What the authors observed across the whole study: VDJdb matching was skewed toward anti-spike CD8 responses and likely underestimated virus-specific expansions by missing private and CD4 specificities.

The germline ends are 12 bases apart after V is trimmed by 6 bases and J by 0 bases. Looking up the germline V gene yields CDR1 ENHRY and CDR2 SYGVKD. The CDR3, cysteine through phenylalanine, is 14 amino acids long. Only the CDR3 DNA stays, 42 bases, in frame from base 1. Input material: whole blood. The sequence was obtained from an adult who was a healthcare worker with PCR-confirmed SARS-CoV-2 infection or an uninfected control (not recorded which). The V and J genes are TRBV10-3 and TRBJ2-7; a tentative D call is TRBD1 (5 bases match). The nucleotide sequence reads TGTGCCATCAGCCAGGGTCTGAACTCCTACGAGCAGTACTTC. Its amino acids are CAISQGLNSYEQYF.